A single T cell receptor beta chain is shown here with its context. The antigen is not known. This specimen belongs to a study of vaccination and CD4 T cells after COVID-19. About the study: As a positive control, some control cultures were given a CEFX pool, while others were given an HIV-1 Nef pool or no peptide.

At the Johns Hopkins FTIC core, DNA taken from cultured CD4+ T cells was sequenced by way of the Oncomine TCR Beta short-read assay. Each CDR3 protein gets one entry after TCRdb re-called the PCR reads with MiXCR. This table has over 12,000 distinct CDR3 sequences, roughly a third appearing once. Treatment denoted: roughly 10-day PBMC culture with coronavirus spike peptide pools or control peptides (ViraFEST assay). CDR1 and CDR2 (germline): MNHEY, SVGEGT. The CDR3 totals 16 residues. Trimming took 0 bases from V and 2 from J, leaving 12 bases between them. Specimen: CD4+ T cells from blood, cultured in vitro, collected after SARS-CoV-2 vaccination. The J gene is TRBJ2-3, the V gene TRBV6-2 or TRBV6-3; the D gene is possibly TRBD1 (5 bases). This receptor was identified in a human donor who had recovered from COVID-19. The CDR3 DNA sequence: TGTGCCAGCAGTTACTCGATGGGGCTGAACACAGATACGCAGTATTTT. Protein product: CASSYSMGLNTDTQYF.